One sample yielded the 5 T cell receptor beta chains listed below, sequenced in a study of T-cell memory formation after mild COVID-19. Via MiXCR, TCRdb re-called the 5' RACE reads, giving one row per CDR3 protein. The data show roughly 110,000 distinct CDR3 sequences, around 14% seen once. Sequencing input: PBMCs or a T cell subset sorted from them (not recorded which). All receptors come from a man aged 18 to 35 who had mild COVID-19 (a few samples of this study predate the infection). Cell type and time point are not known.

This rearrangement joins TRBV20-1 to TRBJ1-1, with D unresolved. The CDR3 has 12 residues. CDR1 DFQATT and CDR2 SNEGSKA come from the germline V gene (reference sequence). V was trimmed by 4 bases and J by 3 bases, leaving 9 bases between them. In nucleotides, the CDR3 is TGCAGTGCTATATTGGGGTACACTGAAGCTTTCTTT. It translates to CSAILGYTEAFF.

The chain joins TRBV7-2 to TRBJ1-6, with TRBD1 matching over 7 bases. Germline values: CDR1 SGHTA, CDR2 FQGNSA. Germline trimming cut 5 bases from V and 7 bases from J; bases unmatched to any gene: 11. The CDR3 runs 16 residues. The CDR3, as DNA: TGTGCCAGCAGCCCTACCTACAGGGGTCCCAATTCACCCCTCCACTTT. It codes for CASSPTYRGPNSPLHF.

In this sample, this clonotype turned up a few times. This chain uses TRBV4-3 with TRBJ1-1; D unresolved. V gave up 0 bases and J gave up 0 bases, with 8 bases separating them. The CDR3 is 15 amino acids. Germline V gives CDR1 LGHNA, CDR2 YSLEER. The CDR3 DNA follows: TGCGCCAGCAGCCAAGATTGGGTTCTGAACACTGAAGCTTTCTTT. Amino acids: CASSQDWVLNTEAFF.

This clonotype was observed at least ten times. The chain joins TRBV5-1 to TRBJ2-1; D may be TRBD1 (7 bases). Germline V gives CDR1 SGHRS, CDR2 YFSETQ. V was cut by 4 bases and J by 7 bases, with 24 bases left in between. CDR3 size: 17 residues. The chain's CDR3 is CASSVNRDLRGTNEQFF. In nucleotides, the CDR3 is TGCGCCAGCAGCGTGAACAGGGACCTCAGGGGGACTAATGAGCAGTTCTTC.

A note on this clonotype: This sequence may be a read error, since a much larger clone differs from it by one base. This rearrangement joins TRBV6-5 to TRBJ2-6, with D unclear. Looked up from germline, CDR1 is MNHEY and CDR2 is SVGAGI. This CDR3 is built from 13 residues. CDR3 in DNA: TGTGCCAGCAGTCCCTCTGTGGCCAACGTCCTGACTTTC. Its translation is CASSPSVANVLTF.